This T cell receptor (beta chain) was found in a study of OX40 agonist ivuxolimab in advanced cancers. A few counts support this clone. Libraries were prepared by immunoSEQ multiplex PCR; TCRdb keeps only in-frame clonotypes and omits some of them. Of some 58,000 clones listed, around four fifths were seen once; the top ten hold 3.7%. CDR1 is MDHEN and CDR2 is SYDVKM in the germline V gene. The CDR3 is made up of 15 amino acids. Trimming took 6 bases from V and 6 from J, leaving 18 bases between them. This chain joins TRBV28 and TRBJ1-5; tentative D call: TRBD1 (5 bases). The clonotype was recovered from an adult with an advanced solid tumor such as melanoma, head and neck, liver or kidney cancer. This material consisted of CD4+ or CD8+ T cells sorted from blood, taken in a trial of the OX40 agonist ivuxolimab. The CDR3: CASSPVFGGLQPQHF. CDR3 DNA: TGTGCCAGCAGCCCCGTTTTCGGGGGACTTCAGCCCCAGCATTTT.